Below, 4 T cell receptor beta chains from the same sample are listed, as sequenced in a study of T-cell memory formation after mild COVID-19. TCRdb reprocessed the 5' RACE reads with MiXCR, giving one entry per CDR3 protein. The sample lists roughly 120,000 distinct CDR3 sequences, roughly 15% occurring once. The sample taken for sequencing was PBMCs or a T cell subset sorted from them (not recorded which). These TCRs come from an adult woman who had mild COVID-19 (a few samples of this study predate the infection). Cell type and time point are not known.

The gene calls are TRBV9 and TRBJ2-1; tentatively, D is TRBD2 (5 bases). Per the germline V gene, CDR1 is SGDLS and CDR2 is YYNGEE. The CDR3 length is 15 residues. Between the trimmed V and J ends, which lost 0 bases and 8 bases, there was a span of 15 bases. CDR3 DNA sequence: TGTGCCAGCAGCGTAGCAGCGCGGGTTTTTGATGAGCAGTTCTTC. Amino acid sequence: CASSVAARVFDEQFF. The full variable domain, in which reference TRBV9 and TRBJ2-1 provide the parts outside the CDR3, is DSGVTQTPKHLITATGQRVTLRCSPRSGDLSVYWYQQSLDQGLQFLIQYYNGEERAKGNILERFSAQQFPDLHSELNLSSLELGDSALYFCASSVAARVFDEQFFGPGTRLTVL.

V usage is TRBV5-1 and J usage is TRBJ2-7; 7 positions match TRBD1. Germline CDR1 reads SGHRS; CDR2 reads YFSETQ. CDR3 length: 13 residues. The V segment lost 4 bases and the J segment 3 bases; nucleotides outside the gene matches: 4. The DNA for the CDR3 is TGCGCCAGCAGCGTCCGGGACAGCTACGAGCAGTACTTC. Protein product: CASSVRDSYEQYF.

V and J are TRBV24-1 and TRBJ1-1, with 8 bases matching TRBD1. Germline loops: CDR1 KGHDR, CDR2 SFDVKD. CDR3 length: 15 amino acids. The J segment lost 5 bases and the V segment lost 7 bases, leaving 11 bases of the junction unmatched. CDR3 loop: CATSTYGQGRTEAFF. CDR3 bases: TGTGCCACCAGCACATATGGACAGGGAAGGACTGAAGCTTTCTTT.

This clonotype was recorded a few times. This chain joins TRBV24-1 and TRBJ2-5; 8 bases line up with TRBD1. The CDR3 spans 17 residues. V lost 5 bases and J lost 1; bases outside the gene matches: 11. Germline lookup yields CDR1 KGHDR and CDR2 SFDVKD. The CDR3 DNA follows: TGTGCCACCAGTGGGATTACGACAGGGGTCCCCCAAGAGACCCAGTACTTC. Its translation is CATSGITTGVPQETQYF.